Shown below are 22 T cell receptor beta chains from a single sample sequenced in a study of CD8 T cells in Susac syndrome. The RNA input was 0.5 to 1 ug, and it was reverse transcribed with random hexamers. TCRdb re-analysed the immunoSEQ multiplex PCR reads in MiXCR, keeping a single row per CDR3 protein. The sample comprises roughly 300,000 distinct CDR3 sequences, around 83% of which are singletons, and over 0.095% rests with the top ten. The specimen sequenced was CD8+ T cells from PBMCs. These receptors were obtained from a human donor with multiple sclerosis.

This clonotype was seen once. The chain carries TRBV2 and TRBJ2-7; 12 bases line up with TRBD1. V shed 4 bases, J shed 6 bases, and the junction held 4 bases outside the gene matches. The CDR3 loop spans 14 amino acids. Per germline, CDR1 SNHLY and CDR2 FYNNEI. As DNA, the CDR3 is TGTGCCAGCAGTGCCGGGACAGGGGGCCTCGAGCAGTACTTC. Amino acids: CASSAGTGGLEQYF.

The rearrangement joins TRBV12-5 to TRBJ2-1, with TRBD2 identical over 12 bases. Trimming took 5 bases from V and 10 from J; bases not matched to a gene: 6. The CDR3 is 14 amino acids. Germline-derived CDR1 and CDR2 are LGHNT and FRNRAP. The CDR3, as DNA: TGTGCTAGTGGTCCGACTAGCGGGAGACCCGAGCAGTTCTTC. Its translation is CASGPTSGRPEQFF.

This chain connects TRBV7-9 to TRBJ2-1; 11 nucleotides align to TRBD2. The J segment lost 15 bases and the V segment lost 1 base, leaving 5 bases of the junction unmatched. From germline, CDR1 is SEHNR and CDR2 FQNEAQ (reference sequence). The CDR3 spans 13 residues. The CDR3 nucleotides are TGTGCCAGCAGCTTAGGTCTAGCGGGAGGATGGTTCTTC. Its protein is CASSLGLAGGWFF. Supplemented by reference TRBV7-9 and TRBJ2-1, the full variable domain reads DTGVSQNPRHKITKRGQNVTFRCDPISEHNRLYWYRQTLGQGPEFLTYFQNEAQLEKSRLLSDRFSAERPKGSFSTLEIQRTEQGDSAMYLCASSLGLAGGWFFGPGTRLTVL.

This clonotype has a handful of counts. This sequence joins TRBV6-5 and TRBJ2-1, with TRBD2 matching 11 bases. In germline, CDR1 is MNHEY, CDR2 SVGAGI. This CDR3 is built from 15 residues. V lost 2 bases to trimming and J lost 7 bases; unmatched junction nucleotides: 4. The CDR3 here is CASSYVLAGGNEQFF. In nucleotides, the CDR3 is TGTGCCAGCAGTTACGTCCTAGCGGGAGGTAATGAGCAGTTCTTC.

V and J are TRBV4-1 and TRBJ1-1, with TRBD1 identical over 7 bases. Trimming removed 7 bases from V and 8 bases from J; junction bases left unmatched: 13. Per the germline V gene, CDR1 is MGHRA and CDR2 is YSYEKL. This CDR3 contains 14 residues. CDR3 protein: CASKIPGGEREAFF. In nucleotides, the CDR3 is TGCGCCAGCAAAATCCCAGGGGGGGAGAGGGAAGCTTTCTTT.

The chain combines TRBV27 with TRBJ2-1; 7 nucleotides line up with TRBD1. The V gene's germline CDR1 is MNHEY and CDR2 SMNVEV (reference sequence). The CDR3 spans 15 residues. Germline trimming cut 5 bases from V and 8 bases from J; bases unmatched to any gene: 12. The DNA for the CDR3 is TGTGCCAGCAGTGTTATACCGACAGGGAGCCATGAGCAGTTCTTC. Translation: CASSVIPTGSHEQFF.

The V and J genes are TRBV12-3 or TRBV12-4 and TRBJ1-2, with D possibly matching TRBD1 (5 bases). V was trimmed by 5 bases and J by 4 bases, leaving 23 bases between them. This CDR3 is 17 amino acids long. CDR3 region: CASSPHRSLTLFYGYTF. In DNA, the CDR3 is TGTGCCAGCAGTCCCCACAGGTCCCTTACTCTTTTCTATGGCTACACCTTC.

The rearrangement links TRBV7-8 to TRBJ2-3; a possible D gene is TRBD2 (6 bases). V was clipped by 0 bases and J by 0 bases, with 10 bases between them. Germline CDR1 is SGHVS and CDR2 is FQNEAQ. This CDR3 region has 16 residues. The CDR3 bases are TGTGCCAGCAGCTTAGCTGTGGGGACTAGCACAGATACGCAGTATTTT. Its translation: CASSLAVGTSTDTQYF. Full variable domain (outside the CDR3, taken from reference TRBV7-8 and TRBJ2-3): GAGVSQSPRYKVAKRGQDVALRCDPISGHVSLFWYQQALGQGPEFLTYFQNEAQLDKSGLPSDRFFAERPEGSVSTLKIQRTQQEDSAVYLCASSLAVGTSTDTQYFGPGTRLTVL.

This clonotype was recorded once. V usage is TRBV21-1 and J usage is TRBJ2-7; the table's D call of TRBD2 was not tested on the DNA. TRBV21-1 is a known pseudogene. This CDR3 spans 16 amino acids. CDR3 amino acids: CASSSTVAGHSYEQYF. CDR3 sequence (DNA): TGTGCCAGCAGCAGCACCGTAGCGGGCCACTCCTACGAGCAGTACTTC.

The chain has TRBV11-2 and TRBJ1-2; D not resolved. The CDR3 is 17 residues long. Trimming stripped 0 bases from V and 6 bases from J, with 20 bases between. CDR1 SGHAT and CDR2 FQNNGV come from the germline V gene. The CDR3 here is CASSLDGPFLGRDGYTF. Here the CDR3 DNA reads TGTGCCAGCAGCTTAGATGGCCCCTTCTTAGGGAGGGATGGCTACACCTTC.

This clonotype was seen more than once but under ten times. The chain links TRBV6-1 to TRBJ1-1; D may be TRBD1 (6 bases). The CDR3 covers 16 residues. Deletions cut 4 bases from V and 4 bases from J, with 19 bases between. The V gene's germline CDR1 is MNHNS and CDR2 SASEGT. CDR3 coding DNA: TGTGCCAGCAGTGCGGACAGCGCGGGCTTCGGCACTGAAGCTTTCTTT. It specifies CASSADSAGFGTEAFF.

This clonotype showed up just a few times. The chain employs TRBV12-3 or TRBV12-4 and TRBJ2-3; TRBD2 agrees at 7 bases. The CDR3 has 15 amino acids. Trimming removed 2 bases from V and 4 bases from J; junction bases left unmatched: 6. The CDR3 protein is CASSLSSGTADTQYF. CDR3 in DNA: TGTGCCAGCAGTTTATCGAGCGGGACCGCAGATACGCAGTATTTT.

The rearrangement links TRBV7-9 to TRBJ2-2; 14 bases map to TRBD2. The CDR3 loop spans 18 amino acids. The junction had 8 bases not matched to a gene; V was cut back by 5 bases and J by 3 bases. Germline-derived CDR1 and CDR2 are SEHNR and FQNEAQ (reference sequence). CDR3 sequence reads: CASSPSPGLAGDTGELFF. CDR3 nucleotides: TGTGCCAGCAGCCCATCCCCGGGACTAGCGGGGGACACCGGGGAGCTGTTTTTT.

The CDR3 reads CSANPRGGRTETQYF. In DNA form, the CDR3 reads TGCAGCGCCAACCCGAGGGGGGGGCGAACAGAGACCCAGTACTTC. This chain joins TRBV29-1 and TRBJ2-5; the D gene is possibly TRBD2 (7 bases). V lost 7 bases, J lost 4 bases, and 22 bases lay in between. The CDR3 covers 15 residues. The germline CDR1 and CDR2 sequences are SQVTM and ANQGSEA.

This chain links TRBV29-1 with TRBJ2-3; a possible D gene is TRBD2 (6 bases). The CDR3 contains 14 residues. CDR1 and CDR2 (germline): SQVTM, ANQGSEA. Trimming removed 5 bases at V and 2 bases at J, with 14 bases between. Written as DNA, the CDR3 is TGCAGCGTTCCCGGGAGTGTCATCACAGATACGCAGTATTTT. Protein product: CSVPGSVITDTQYF.

This clonotype was seen a few times. Written as DNA, the CDR3 is TGTGCCAGCAGTGAAGCACTAGCGGGGACAACCTACGAGCAGTACTTC. It encodes CASSEALAGTTYEQYF. The chain recombines TRBV6-1 with TRBJ2-7; 10 nucleotides align to TRBD2. Germline lookup yields CDR1 MNHNS and CDR2 SASEGT. The junction had 4 bases not matched to a gene; V was cut back by 0 bases and J by 2 bases. The CDR3 is made up of 16 amino acids.

CDR3 sequence: CASSVNSGVASDTQYF. In nucleotides, the CDR3 is TGTGCCAGCAGCGTAAATTCCGGGGTCGCGTCAGATACGCAGTATTTT. The chain employs TRBV9 and TRBJ2-3; D possibly corresponds to TRBD2 (5 bases). The V gene lost 1 base and the J gene lost 4 bases, with 16 bases spanning the gap. The CDR3 has 16 residues. Germline lookup yields CDR1 SGDLS and CDR2 YYNGEE.

The chain is built from TRBV12-3 or TRBV12-4 and TRBJ1-3, with D perhaps TRBD1 (6 bases). Trimming removed 3 bases from V and 11 bases from J, with 17 bases in between. This CDR3 is 14 amino acids long. CDR3 nucleotide sequence: TGTGCCAGCAGTTTGGGGGGGCCTCAAGCCGCCATATATTTT. Protein product: CASSLGGPQAAIYF.

This clonotype was counted a single time. One junction end disagrees with the germline gene, perhaps due to a read error. The chain recombines TRBV27 with TRBJ2-7; D could derive from TRBD1 or TRBD2 (6 bases each). Germline V gives CDR1 MNHEY, CDR2 SMNVEV (reference sequence). The CDR3 totals 13 residues. The CDR3 sequence: CTSSFGGGYEQYF. For the CDR3, the DNA is TGTACCAGCAGTTTCGGGGGCGGCTACGAGCAGTACTTC.

V gene TRBV4-1 combines with J gene TRBJ2-7; TRBD2 agrees at 7 bases. Germline values: CDR1 MGHRA, CDR2 YSYEKL. The CDR3 loop spans 14 amino acids. Unmatched junction bases numbered 4, after V lost 3 bases and J lost 2 bases. CDR3: CASSHGLGTYEQYF. The CDR3 nucleotides read TGCGCCAGCAGCCATGGACTAGGGACCTACGAGCAGTACTTC.

The chain links TRBV6-5 to TRBJ2-1, with 8 bases fitting TRBD2. Per germline, CDR1 MNHEY and CDR2 SVGAGI. The CDR3 is 17 amino acids. Germline trimming cut 2 bases from V and 4 bases from J; bases unmatched to any gene: 10. CDR3 region: CASSYLGLAEGYNEQFF. The DNA for the CDR3 is TGTGCCAGCAGTTACCTCGGACTAGCCGAGGGATACAATGAGCAGTTCTTC.

This clonotype was seen more than once but under ten times. The chain combines TRBV2 with TRBJ2-7; 7 positions agree with TRBD1. The CDR3 spans 16 residues. The germline V gene has CDR1 SNHLY and CDR2 FYNNEI. The J segment lost 2 bases and the V segment lost 7 bases, leaving 14 bases of the junction unmatched. This chain's CDR3 is CASNNPRTGGPYEQYF. The CDR3 DNA follows: TGTGCCAGCAATAATCCTCGGACAGGTGGACCCTACGAGCAGTACTTC.